What follows are 8 T cell receptor beta chains derived from one specimen sequenced in a study of Ad26.COV2.S vaccination and SARS-CoV-2 variants (dated by TCRdb to 2020 to 2022). The receptor library was made with the immunoSEQ multiplex PCR assay. TCRdb obtained this table from immuneACCESS and retained in-frame rearrangements with V and J assigned. These tables miss some clones; where compared with another copy, unresolved V genes account for less than half of the shortfall, and the remainder is unexplained. The sample table contains some 390,000 clones; only one count was recorded for approximately 91% of them. The ten most abundant clones make up 1.5% to 2% of the sample. Sample treatment or condition, as interpreted from the label and publication: roughly 18 received Ad26.COV2.S at low or high dose, single or two shots; about 5 received placebo; per-sample allocation not given. Repertoires of vaccine and placebo recipients were sequenced from samples collected on day 63 after the first injection.

The sequencing used peripheral blood, collected in a trial of Ad26.COV2.S vaccine versus placebo. The receptors were sampled from a person aged 18-65 years who received the Ad26.COV2.S COVID-19 vaccine or a placebo.

The rearrangement joins TRBV19 to TRBJ2-3, with D unclear. V was trimmed by 7 bases and J by 2 bases, leaving 4 bases between them. Germline CDR1 LNHDA, CDR2 SQIVND (reference sequence). The CDR3 totals 11 residues. The DNA for the CDR3 is TGTGCCAGTACCTCCACAGATACGCAGTATTTT. It specifies CASTSTDTQYF.

The chain uses TRBV11-2 and TRBJ2-4; no reliable D call. Trimming removed 5 bases from V and 1 base from J, with 15 bases in between. The CDR3 consists of 16 residues. CDR1 and CDR2 from the germline V gene are SGHAT and FQNNGV. CDR3 sequence: CASSLLGPVAKNIQYF. The CDR3, as DNA: TGTGCCAGCAGCCTCCTGGGCCCGGTGGCCAAAAACATTCAGTACTTC. The full variable domain, its missing parts supplied by reference TRBV11-2 and TRBJ2-4, is EAGVAQSPRYKIIEKRQSVAFWCNPISGHATLYWYQQILGQGPKLLIQFQNNGVVDDSQLPKDRFSAERLKGVDSTLKIQPAKLEDSAVYLCASSLLGPVAKNIQYFGAGTRLSVL.

The V and J genes are TRBV19 and TRBJ2-1; 12 nucleotides align to TRBD2. J was trimmed by 4 bases and V by 10 bases; bases with no gene match: 11. The length of the CDR3 is 16 residues. CDR1 LNHDA and CDR2 SQIVND come from the germline V gene (reference sequence). The CDR3 sequence: CATKTSGSLLYNEQFF. The CDR3 DNA is TGTGCCACGAAGACTAGCGGGAGTCTTTTATACAATGAGCAGTTCTTC.

The chain has TRBV7-2 and TRBJ1-5, with 8 bases that match TRBD1. With V trimmed by 5 bases and J by 2 bases, 5 bases remained unmatched. CDR1 is SGHTA and CDR2 is FQGNSA in the germline V gene. CDR3 length equals 15 residues. Here the CDR3 reads CASSTQQGGNQPQHF. CDR3 DNA: TGTGCCAGCAGCACTCAACAGGGGGGCAATCAGCCCCAGCATTTT.

The chain uses TRBV7-9 and TRBJ2-1; a possible D gene is TRBD2 (5 bases). This CDR3 region has 13 residues. The V end was cut by 3 bases, the J end by 15 bases, with 18 bases between. Germline V CDR1 and CDR2: SEHNR, FQNEAQ (reference sequence). The CDR3 is CASSLDGLGVLFF. DNA of the CDR3: TGTGCCAGCAGCTTGGACGGACTGGGTGTATTGTTCTTC.

The chain combines TRBV28 with TRBJ2-5; 10 nucleotides align to TRBD2. V lost 6 bases and J lost 5; bases outside the gene matches: 12. CDR1 and CDR2 (germline): MDHEN, SYDVKM. CDR3 length: 16 residues. CDR3 nucleotide sequence: TGTGCCAGCAGCCCCGGTGCTAGCGGGAGAGGGGAGACCCAGTACTTC. Protein sequence: CASSPGASGRGETQYF.

The chain recombines TRBV18 with TRBJ2-2; TRBD1 aligns across 7 bases. The V gene's germline CDR1 is KGHSH and CDR2 LQKENI. CDR3 size: 14 residues. V lost 2 bases and J lost 4; bases outside the gene matches: 1. The chain's CDR3 is CASSPAGGTGELFF. The CDR3 DNA reads TGTGCCAGCTCACCAGCAGGGGGCACCGGGGAGCTGTTTTTT.

This clone was observed a few times. The gene calls are TRBV28 and TRBJ2-7; the match to TRBD1 covers 7 bases. The ends lost 3 bases at V and 12 bases at J; junction bases unmatched: 8. The CDR3 is 12 amino acids. In germline, CDR1 is MDHEN, CDR2 SYDVKM. CDR3 nucleotide sequence: TGTGCCAGCAGTTTTGTGGCACAGGGGATGTACTTC. Protein sequence: CASSFVAQGMYF.